The clone carrying this T cell receptor beta chain has more than one count but fewer than ten. What it binds is not known. TCRdb reprocessed the RT-PCR reads with MiXCR, giving one entry per CDR3 protein. Here the sample spans about 780,000 distinct CDR3 sequences, approximately 17% being singletons. Germline CDR1 reads SGHRS; CDR2 reads YFSETQ. This CDR3 has 15 residues. Deletions cut 5 bases from V and 3 bases from J, with 16 bases between. The source of the sample is a study of response to subunit inactivated influenza vaccine. Study-level points and caveats: Authors suggested that a seasonal influenza vaccination recruits few new T cells each time.

The V call is TRBV5-1, the J call TRBJ2-3, with TRBD1 as a possible D gene (6 bases). Here the sequenced sample was PBMCs from blood, taken more than 4 days after vaccination. The TCR sequence derives from a man in his forties or fifties who received an inactivated influenza vaccine. For the CDR3, the DNA is TGCGCCAGCAGGGCTGGACAGATCGAAACAGATACGCAGTATTTT. It yields the protein CASRAGQIETDTQYF.